This is a list of T cell receptor beta chains from one sample in a study. TCRdb passed the RT-PCR reads through MiXCR, listing each CDR3 protein once. In the table there are about 680,000 distinct CDR3 sequences, 13% to 15% of which are singletons. The sample taken for sequencing was memory CD4+ T cells from blood. The receptor set was obtained from a female donor in good health, serving as a healthy control. The CDR3 runs from the conserved cysteine through the conserved F or W. D genes are given only for firm matches. Size values are once, few and many counts, or a class for expanded clones, and some rows have none.

D gene,J gene,V gene,clone size,CDR3 DNA,CDR3 protein
-,TRBJ2-3,TRBV7-8,-,TGTGCCAGCAGCTCCCCATTCCGGACCTCGCCTAGGACAGATACGCAGTATTTT,CASSSPFRTSPRTDTQYF
TRBD1,TRBJ1-5,TRBV7-2,-,TGTGCCAGCAGCCGTGGGACAGTAAATAGCAATCAGCCCCAGCATTTT,CASSRGTVNSNQPQHF
-,TRBJ2-7,TRBV9,few,TGTGCCAGCAGTAGTCCTCCCACCTACGAGCAGTACTTC,CASSSPPTYEQYF
-,TRBJ1-1,TRBV20-1,few,TGCAGTGCTAGTATCCCACCGAAGAACACTGAAGCTTTCTTT,CSASIPPKNTEAFF
TRBD2,TRBJ2-5,TRBV20-1,-,TGCAGTGCTATTCAGTGGACTAGCGGTCCTGGCGAGACCCAGTACTTC,CSAIQWTSGPGETQYF
-,TRBJ2-3,TRBV5-4,once,TGTGCCAGCAGCCGACTAGTGAAGGATACGCAGTATTTT,CASSRLVKDTQYF
TRBD2,TRBJ2-1,TRBV6-2/TRBV6-3,few,TGTGCCAGCAGGGGTAGCGGGAGGGGGAATGAGCAGTTCTTC,CASRGSGRGNEQFF
-,TRBJ1-1,TRBV7-9,-,TGTGCCAGCACAGCCCAGTACAGGGCGGCTTTCTTT,CASTAQYRAAFF
-,TRBJ2-7,TRBV5-1,few,TGCGCCAGCAGCTTGGCGGGGAAAGCCTACGAGCAGTACTTC,CASSLAGKAYEQYF
TRBD2,TRBJ2-7,TRBV20-1,few,TGCAGTCCGCGGGGCGGGAGCTACGAGCAGTACTTC,CSPRGGSYEQYF
-,TRBJ1-5,TRBV29-1,few,TGCAGCGTTGGGGGCGGGGTTAGCAATCAGCCCCAGCATTTT,CSVGGGVSNQPQHF
-,TRBJ1-5,TRBV6-5,many,TGTGCCAGCAGTTCCCCGTACCAGCCCCAGCATTTT,CASSSPYQPQHF
-,TRBJ2-3,TRBV5-4,many,TGTGCCAGCAGCTTAGGACACACAGATACGCAGTATTTT,CASSLGHTDTQYF
-,TRBJ2-7,TRBV20-1,-,TGCAGTGCTAGGGAGGACGGCCAACCCTACGAGCAGTACTTC,CSAREDGQPYEQYF
TRBD1,TRBJ1-5,TRBV19,-,TGTGCCAGTAGTCCTGGGCGGACAGGGGAGCAGCCCCAGCATTTT,CASSPGRTGEQPQHF
TRBD1,TRBJ2-1,TRBV7-6,-,TGTGCCAGCAGCTTAGGTGCGGGACAGGGGGGCAATGAGCAGTTCTTC,CASSLGAGQGGNEQFF
-,TRBJ1-6,TRBV12-3/TRBV12-4,many,TGTGCCAGCAGTTTGGCCCAGGGTATTTCACCCCTCCACTTT,CASSLAQGISPLHF
-,TRBJ2-5,TRBV5-1,-,TGCGCCAGCAGCTGGCAGAGCGGACAAGAGACCCAGTACTTC,CASSWQSGQETQYF
-,TRBJ2-7,TRBV27,-,TGTGCCAGCAGTTTGGCCAATGACTACGAGCAGTACTTC,CASSLANDYEQYF
-,TRBJ1-6,TRBV12-3/TRBV12-4,few,TGTGCCAGCAGTGACAGGATCGATTCACCCCTCCACTTT,CASSDRIDSPLHF
-,TRBJ2-4,TRBV2,-,TGTGCCAGCAACGGGGATATAGCCAAAAACATTCAGTACTTC,CASNGDIAKNIQYF
TRBD2,TRBJ2-7,TRBV27,once,TGTGCCAGCAGGGCACTAGCGGGAGCTTTGCATGAGCAGTACTTC,CASRALAGALHEQYF
-,TRBJ1-1,TRBV20-1,-,TGCAGTGCTTTGGAGCAGGGTCTTGAAGCTTTCTTT,CSALEQGLEAFF
-,TRBJ1-2,TRBV6-5,-,TGTGCCAGCAGTTACGCGATCCCCTTGACAGCTAACTATGGCTACACCTTC,CASSYAIPLTANYGYTF
TRBD2,TRBJ2-7,TRBV6-5,-,TGTGCCAGCAGCTCCCCGCGGGAGGGCCTATACGAGCAGTACTTC,CASSSPREGLYEQYF
TRBD2,TRBJ2-1,TRBV7-3,-,TGTGCCAGCAGTCCAATGAGGACTAGCGGGAGAAATGAGCAGTTCTTC,CASSPMRTSGRNEQFF
-,TRBJ1-1,TRBV20-1,few,TGCAGTGCTATAGACACCGGGATTGAAGCTTTCTTT,CSAIDTGIEAFF
-,TRBJ2-3,TRBV5-1,-,TGCGCCAGCAACGCCGACGGTACGCAGTATTTT,CASNADGTQYF
-,TRBJ1-4,TRBV28,many,TGTGCCAGCAGTTTAGAGGCAGGGGAAAATGAAAAACTGTTTTTT,CASSLEAGENEKLFF
TRBD2,TRBJ2-1,TRBV4-3,few,TGCGCCAGCAGCCAAGATGGGGGACGGGAGGGGTACAATGAGCAGTTCTTC,CASSQDGGREGYNEQFF
-,TRBJ2-1,TRBV7-3,-,TGTGCCAGCAGCTTACGACCCGGGAGCTCCTACAATGAGCAGTTCTTC,CASSLRPGSSYNEQFF
-,TRBJ2-1,TRBV7-6,few,TGTGCCAGCAGCTTTACAACTTCGATCTACAATGAGCAGTTCTTC,CASSFTTSIYNEQFF
-,TRBJ2-2,TRBV20-1,few,TGCAGTGCTCGAAGAACAGGGAACACCGGGGAGCTGTTTTTT,CSARRTGNTGELFF
-,TRBJ2-5,TRBV5-1,many,TGCGCCAGCTCACCAACTACGGCTGCCCAAGAGACCCAGTACTTC,CASSPTTAAQETQYF
-,TRBJ2-1,TRBV7-2,many,TGTGCCAGCAGCTTAGGTTCGGCCAACAATGAGCAGTTCTTC,CASSLGSANNEQFF
-,TRBJ2-1,TRBV9,few,TGTGCCAGCAGCGTAGTTCACGAGTTTATGGGGGAGCAGTTCTTC,CASSVVHEFMGEQFF
-,TRBJ2-7,TRBV5-1,many,TGCGCCAGCAGCTTGGCTAGCAGATACGAGCAGTACTTC,CASSLASRYEQYF
-,TRBJ1-4,TRBV6-2/TRBV6-3,-,TGTGCCAGCAGAACGGGGGATGAAAAACTGTTTTTT,CASRTGDEKLFF
-,TRBJ2-7,TRBV20-1,-,TGCAGTGCCGTCTGGGTTCACCCTTCCTACGAGCAGTACTTC,CSAVWVHPSYEQYF
-,TRBJ2-6,TRBV5-6,-,TGTGCCAGCAGCAGTCTGGGGACGGGCTCTGGGGCCAACGTCCTGACTTTC,CASSSLGTGSGANVLTF
TRBD2,TRBJ2-4,TRBV20-1,few,TGCAGTGCACTAGGGGGACTAGCGGTACAAAACATTCAGTACTTC,CSALGGLAVQNIQYF
TRBD1,TRBJ1-5,TRBV7-8,few,TGTGCCAGCAGCTGGACAGGGGGCCAGTATAGCAATCAGCCCCAGCATTTT,CASSWTGGQYSNQPQHF
-,TRBJ2-7,TRBV4-1,-,TGCGCCAGCAGCCCCCGTGTGGGAGGGGGGTACGAGCAGTACTTC,CASSPRVGGGYEQYF
TRBD2,TRBJ2-6,TRBV4-3,-,TGCGCCAGCAGCCCTCGGGGGGGGGTGCCTGGGGCCAACGTCCTGACTTTC,CASSPRGGVPGANVLTF
-,TRBJ1-3,TRBV24-1,-,TGTGCCACCAGTGACCTTCGTGGAAACACCATATATTTT,CATSDLRGNTIYF